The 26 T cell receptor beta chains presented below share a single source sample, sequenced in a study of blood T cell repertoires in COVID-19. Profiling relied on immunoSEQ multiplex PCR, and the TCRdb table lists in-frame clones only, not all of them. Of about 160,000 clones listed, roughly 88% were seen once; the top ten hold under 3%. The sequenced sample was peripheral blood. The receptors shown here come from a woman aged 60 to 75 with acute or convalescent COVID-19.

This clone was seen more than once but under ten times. The CDR3 here is CASSKQGSTNEKLFF. The CDR3 region has the DNA TGTGCCAGCAGCAAACAGGGGTCAACTAATGAAAAACTGTTTTTT. This chain connects TRBV28 to TRBJ1-4; the match to TRBD1 covers 7 bases. After removal of 6 bases from V and 0 bases from J, the junction contained 4 bases not matched to a gene. The CDR3 contains 15 residues. From germline, CDR1 is MDHEN and CDR2 SYDVKM.

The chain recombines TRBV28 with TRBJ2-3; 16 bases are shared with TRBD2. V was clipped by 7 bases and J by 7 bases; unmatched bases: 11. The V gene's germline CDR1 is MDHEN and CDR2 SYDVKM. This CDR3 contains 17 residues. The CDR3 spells CASNPGLAGGPGNTQYF. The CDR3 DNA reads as TGTGCCAGCAACCCGGGACTAGCGGGGGGGCCGGGAAATACGCAGTATTTT.

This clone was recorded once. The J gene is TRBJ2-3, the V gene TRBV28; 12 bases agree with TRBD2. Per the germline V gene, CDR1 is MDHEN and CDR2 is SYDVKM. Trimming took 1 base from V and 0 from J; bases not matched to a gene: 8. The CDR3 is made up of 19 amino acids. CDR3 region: CASSLSSGTSGLSTDTQYF. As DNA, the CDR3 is TGTGCCAGCAGTTTATCTTCGGGGACTAGCGGGTTAAGCACAGATACGCAGTATTTT.

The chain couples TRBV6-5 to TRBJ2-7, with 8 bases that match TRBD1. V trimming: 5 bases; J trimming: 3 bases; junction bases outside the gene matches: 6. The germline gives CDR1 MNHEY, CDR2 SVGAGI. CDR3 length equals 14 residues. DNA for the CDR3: TGTGCCAGCAGTACAGGGGGGAAAAACTACGAGCAGTACTTC. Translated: CASSTGGKNYEQYF.

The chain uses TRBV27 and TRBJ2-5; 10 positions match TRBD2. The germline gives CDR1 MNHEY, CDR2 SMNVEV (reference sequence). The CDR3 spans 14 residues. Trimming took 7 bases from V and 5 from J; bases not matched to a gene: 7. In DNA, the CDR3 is TGTGCCAGCACCCGTCTAGCGGGGGTGGAGACCCAGTACTTC. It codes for CASTRLAGVETQYF.

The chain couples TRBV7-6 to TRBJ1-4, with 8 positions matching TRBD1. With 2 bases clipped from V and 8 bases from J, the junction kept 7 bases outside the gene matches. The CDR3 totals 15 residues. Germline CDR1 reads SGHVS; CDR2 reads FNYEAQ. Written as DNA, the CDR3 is TGTGCCAGCAGCTTATCAGGGGGCTTAAAGGAAAAACTGTTTTTT. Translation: CASSLSGGLKEKLFF.

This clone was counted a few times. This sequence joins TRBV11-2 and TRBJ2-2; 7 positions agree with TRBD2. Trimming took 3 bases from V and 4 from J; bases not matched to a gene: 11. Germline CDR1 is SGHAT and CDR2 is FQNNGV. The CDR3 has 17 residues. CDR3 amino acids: CASSFSGRGRPTGELFF. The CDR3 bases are TGTGCCAGCAGCTTCTCGGGGAGGGGACGGCCCACCGGGGAGCTGTTTTTT.

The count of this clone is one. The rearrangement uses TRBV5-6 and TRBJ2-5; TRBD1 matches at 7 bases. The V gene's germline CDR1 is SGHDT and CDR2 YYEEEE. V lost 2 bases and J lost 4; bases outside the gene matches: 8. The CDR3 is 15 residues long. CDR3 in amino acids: CASSFRQGGIETQYF. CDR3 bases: TGTGCCAGCAGCTTCCGACAGGGTGGGATAGAGACCCAGTACTTC.

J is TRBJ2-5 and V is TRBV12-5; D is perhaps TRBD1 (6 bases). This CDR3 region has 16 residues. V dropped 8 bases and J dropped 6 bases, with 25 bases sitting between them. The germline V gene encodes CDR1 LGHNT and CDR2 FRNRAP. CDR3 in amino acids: CASRPLGERGFKTQYF. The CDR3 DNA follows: TGTGCTAGTCGGCCTCTCGGGGAGAGGGGGTTTAAGACCCAGTACTTC.

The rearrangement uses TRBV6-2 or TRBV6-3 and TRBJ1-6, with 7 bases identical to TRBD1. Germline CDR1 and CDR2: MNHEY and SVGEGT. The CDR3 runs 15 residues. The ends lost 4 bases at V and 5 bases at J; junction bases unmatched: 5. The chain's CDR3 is CASSSGQNDNSPLHF. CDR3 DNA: TGTGCCAGCAGTTCGGGACAGAATGATAATTCACCCCTCCACTTT.

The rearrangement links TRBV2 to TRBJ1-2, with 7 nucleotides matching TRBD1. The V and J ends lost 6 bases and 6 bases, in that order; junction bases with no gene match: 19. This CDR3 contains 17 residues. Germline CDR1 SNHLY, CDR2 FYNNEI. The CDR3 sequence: CASRRGRQGGVSDGYTF. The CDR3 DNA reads TGTGCCAGCAGAAGAGGGAGGCAGGGGGGCGTTTCGGATGGCTACACCTTC.

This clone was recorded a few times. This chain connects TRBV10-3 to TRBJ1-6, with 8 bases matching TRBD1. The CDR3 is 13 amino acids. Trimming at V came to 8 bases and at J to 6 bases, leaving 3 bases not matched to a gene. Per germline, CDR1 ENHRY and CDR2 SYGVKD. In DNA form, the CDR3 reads TGTGCCATCTCCGGGACAGGTAATTCACCCCTCCACTTT. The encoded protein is CAISGTGNSPLHF.

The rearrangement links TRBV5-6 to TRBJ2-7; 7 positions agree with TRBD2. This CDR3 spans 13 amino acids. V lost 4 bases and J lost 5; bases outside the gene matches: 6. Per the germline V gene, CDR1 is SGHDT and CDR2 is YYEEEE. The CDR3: CASSPFREDEQYF. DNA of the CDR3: TGTGCCAGCAGCCCATTCCGGGAGGACGAGCAGTACTTC.

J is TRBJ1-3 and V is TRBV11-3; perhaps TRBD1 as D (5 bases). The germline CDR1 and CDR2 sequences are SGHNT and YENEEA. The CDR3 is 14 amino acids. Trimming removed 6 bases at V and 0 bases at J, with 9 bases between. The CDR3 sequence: CASSFDSSGNTIYF. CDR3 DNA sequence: TGTGCCAGCAGTTTCGACAGCTCTGGAAACACCATATATTTT.

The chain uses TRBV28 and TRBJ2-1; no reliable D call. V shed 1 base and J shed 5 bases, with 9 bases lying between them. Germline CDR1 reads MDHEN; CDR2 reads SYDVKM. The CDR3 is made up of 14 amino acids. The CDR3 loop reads CASSLYQAHNEQFF. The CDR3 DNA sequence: TGTGCCAGCAGTTTATATCAGGCCCACAATGAGCAGTTCTTC.

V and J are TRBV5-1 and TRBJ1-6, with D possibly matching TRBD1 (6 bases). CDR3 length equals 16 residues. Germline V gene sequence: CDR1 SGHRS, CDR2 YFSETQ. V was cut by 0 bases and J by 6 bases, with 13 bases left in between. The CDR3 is CASSLGGSGANSPLHF. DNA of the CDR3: TGCGCCAGCAGCTTGGGTGGGTCAGGGGCTAATTCACCCCTCCACTTT.

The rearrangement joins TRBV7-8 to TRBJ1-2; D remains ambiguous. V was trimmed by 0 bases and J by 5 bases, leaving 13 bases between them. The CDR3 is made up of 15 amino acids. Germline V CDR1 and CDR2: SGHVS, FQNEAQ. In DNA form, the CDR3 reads TGTGCCAGCAGCTTAGCAGAGGGAGTAGGGTATGGCTACACCTTC. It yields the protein CASSLAEGVGYGYTF.

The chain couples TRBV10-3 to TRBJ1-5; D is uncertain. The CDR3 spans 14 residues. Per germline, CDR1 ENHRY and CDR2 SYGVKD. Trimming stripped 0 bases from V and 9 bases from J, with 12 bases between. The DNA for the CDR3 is TGTGCCATCAGTGAGTCCATGAGTGAAAGGCCCCAGCATTTT. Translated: CAISESMSERPQHF.

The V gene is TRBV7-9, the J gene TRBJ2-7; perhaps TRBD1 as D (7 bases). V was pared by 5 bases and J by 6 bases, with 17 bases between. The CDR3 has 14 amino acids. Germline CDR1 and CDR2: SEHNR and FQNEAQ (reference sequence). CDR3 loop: CASSLSGGWAEQYF. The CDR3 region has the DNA TGTGCCAGCAGCCTTTCAGGGGGGTGGGCCGAGCAGTACTTC.

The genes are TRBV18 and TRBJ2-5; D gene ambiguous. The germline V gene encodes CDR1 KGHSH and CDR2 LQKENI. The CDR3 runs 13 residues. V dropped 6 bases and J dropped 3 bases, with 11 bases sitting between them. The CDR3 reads CASSVGQEETQYF. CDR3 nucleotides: TGTGCCAGCTCCGTGGGTCAGGAAGAGACCCAGTACTTC.

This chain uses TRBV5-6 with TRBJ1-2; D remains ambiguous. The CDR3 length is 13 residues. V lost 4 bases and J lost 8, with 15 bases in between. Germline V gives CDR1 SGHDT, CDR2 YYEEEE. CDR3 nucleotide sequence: TGTGCCAGCAGCCCCCGAATTAACAACGGCTACACCTTC. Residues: CASSPRINNGYTF.

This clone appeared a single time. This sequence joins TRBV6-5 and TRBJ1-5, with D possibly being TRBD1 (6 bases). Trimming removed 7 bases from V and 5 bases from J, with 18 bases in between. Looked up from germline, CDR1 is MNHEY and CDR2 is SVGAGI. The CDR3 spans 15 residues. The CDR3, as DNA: TGTGCCAGCAAGACATTACAGGGAATTCATCAGCCCCAGCATTTT. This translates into CASKTLQGIHQPQHF.

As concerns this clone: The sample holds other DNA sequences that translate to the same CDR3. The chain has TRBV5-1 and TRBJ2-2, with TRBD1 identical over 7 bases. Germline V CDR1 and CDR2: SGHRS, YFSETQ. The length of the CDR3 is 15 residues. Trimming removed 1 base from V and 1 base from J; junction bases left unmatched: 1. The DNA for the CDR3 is TGCGCCAGCAGCTTGAGACAGGGGAACACCGGGGAGCTGTTTTTT. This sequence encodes CASSLRQGNTGELFF.

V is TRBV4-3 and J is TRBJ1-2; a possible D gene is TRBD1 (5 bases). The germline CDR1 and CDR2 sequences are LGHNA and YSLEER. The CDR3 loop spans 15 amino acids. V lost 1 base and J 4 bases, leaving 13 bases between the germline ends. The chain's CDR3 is CASSQGGSGGYGYTF. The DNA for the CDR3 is TGCGCCAGCAGCCAAGGCGGCTCGGGGGGCTATGGCTACACCTTC.

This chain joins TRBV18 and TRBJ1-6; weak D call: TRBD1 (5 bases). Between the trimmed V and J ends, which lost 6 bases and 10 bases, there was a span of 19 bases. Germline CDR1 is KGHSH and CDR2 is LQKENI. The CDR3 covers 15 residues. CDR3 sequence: CASSPVNQGESPLHF. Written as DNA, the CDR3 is TGTGCCAGCTCCCCGGTCAATCAGGGCGAATCACCCCTCCACTTT. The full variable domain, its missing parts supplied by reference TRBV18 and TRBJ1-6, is NAGVMQNPRHLVRRRGQEARLRCSPMKGHSHVYWYRQLPEEGLKFMVYLQKENIIDESGMPKERFSAEFPKEGPSILRIQQVVRGDSAAYFCASSPVNQGESPLHFGNGTRLTVT.

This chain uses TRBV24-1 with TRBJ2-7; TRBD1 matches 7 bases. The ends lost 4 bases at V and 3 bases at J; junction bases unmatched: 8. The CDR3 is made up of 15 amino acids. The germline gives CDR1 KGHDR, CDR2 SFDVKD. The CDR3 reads CATSDPRDRLYEQYF. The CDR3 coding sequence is TGTGCCACCAGTGACCCTCGGGACAGACTCTACGAGCAGTACTTC.